This T cell receptor (beta chain) was captured in a study of OX40 agonist ivuxolimab in advanced cancers. Broadly, across the study: The costimulatory receptor OX40 (CD134) was targeted by ivuxolimab, a fully human IgG2 agonistic monoclonal antibody. Intravenous ivuxolimab was administered to patients every 2 weeks at six dose levels: 0.01, 0.1, 0.3, 1.5, 3 and 10 mg/kg. Of the approximately 54 dose-escalation patients, hepatocellular carcinoma was present in approximately 20, melanoma in some 15, renal cell carcinoma in 9 and head and neck cancer in 9. In the dose-escalation cohort, around four fifths of patients were male, and the mean age was roughly 60 years with a range of roughly 20 to 85. Patients were allowed to have had prior anti-PD-1, anti-PD-L1 or anti-CTLA-4 therapy, and roughly two fifths of the dose-escalation patients had been treated with checkpoint inhibitors. Three dose-escalation patients achieved partial responses, one with hepatocellular carcinoma and two with cutaneous melanoma. Peripheral TCRbeta sequencing aimed to test whether ivuxolimab altered TCR sequence diversity and caused clonal T-cell expansion. The monotherapy dose-escalation portion (N of about 52 patients) of the phase I ivuxolimab trial is reported in the paper.

As to this clone: The antigen it binds to is not known. Base qualities are missing; no much larger clone stands one base away.

Paper-wide results and their limitations: Antigen specificity was not determined for the clonally expanded peripheral T cells. In partial responders in the 0.1-3.0 mg/kg groups, normalized peripheral clonal expansion was found to be among the lowest, especially among CD8+ T cells. Low levels of normalized T-cell clonal expansion were also shown by some nonresponding patients. At doses from 0.1 to 3.0 mg/kg, clonal expansion was seen in both CD4+ and CD8+ blood T cells between baseline and week 6. After ivuxolimab, more expanded clones were found on average in CD8+ T cells than in CD4+ T cells.

The trial excluded patients who had a history of autoimmune disease or who were on systemic immunosuppression. In every dose cohort, peripheral blood was drawn for TCR sequencing at baseline, cycle 4 day 1, and cycle 7 day 1. Samples came from an open-label, multicenter, first-in-human phase I dose-escalation trial of ivuxolimab. The trial enrolled adults with locally advanced or metastatic head and neck squamous cell, hepatocellular, melanoma or renal cell carcinoma. Before TCR sequencing, CD4+ T cells and CD8+ T cells from peripheral blood were sorted into separate populations. For sequencing of the TCRbeta CDR3 region, genomic DNA was extracted from the sorted cells. TCRbeta CDR3 regions were sequenced using the immunoSEQ Assay. TCRdb provides this immuneACCESS table in a form limited to in-frame rearrangements. Some clones are lacking; in checked studies, under half of them reflect an unresolved V gene, and why the rest are absent is not known. The sample includes more than 100,000 clones, with 93% observed a single time. The ten largest clones represent roughly 1% of the sample.

This TCR derives from an adult with an advanced solid tumor such as melanoma, head and neck, liver or kidney cancer. The input for sequencing was CD4+ or CD8+ T cells sorted from blood, taken in a trial of the OX40 agonist ivuxolimab.

Here is the DNA: TGTGCCAGCAGAGGGTTGCTAGCGGGAGAGGTACCGAATGAGCAGTTCTTC. Translated, it reads CASRGLLAGEVPNEQFF. The sequence is built from TRBV6-4 and TRBJ2-1; the junction holds 10 bases that match TRBD2. Including cysteine and phenylalanine, the CDR3 has 17 amino acids. The DNA shown is the 51-base CDR3, in frame from base 1. After removal of 6 bases from V and 7 bases from J, the junction retains 15 bases not matched to a gene. CDR1 MRHNA and CDR2 SNTAGT were looked up in the germline V gene.